This TCR beta chain stems from a study of T cell responses to AZD1222 COVID-19 vaccine. Remarks on this clone: Its antigen remains unknown.

Using immunoSEQ multiplex PCR, the repertoire was profiled, and TCRdb retains in-frame clones only, with some absent. The sample includes under 95,000 clones, 70% to 90% of them seen just once. The CDR3 totals 18 residues. Germline V gene lookup returns CDR1 MNHEY and CDR2 SMNVEV (reference sequence). V lost 1 base, J lost 6 bases, and 17 bases stayed unmatched. Overall study findings and caveats: Targeting of unmutated variant regions was reportedly seen in nearly half of spike-specific TCRs. CD4 TCRs linked to vaccination spanned spike, dominating at 160-218 and 743-854. Two AZD1222 doses significantly raised spike-specific TCR breadth and depth over controls. Females made up more of the donors, who were largely white British, and clonal diversity may have come out too low.

The specimen comprised peripheral blood, sampled 28 days after the second AZD1222 dose. The chain is built from TRBV27 and TRBJ1-1, with 7 bases that match TRBD1. The receptor was derived from an adult who received the AZD1222 COVID-19 vaccine. This chain's CDR3 is CASSLYPPSGTALAEAFF. CDR3 nucleotide sequence: TGTGCCAGCAGTTTATACCCTCCTTCCGGGACAGCGCTAGCTGAAGCTTTCTTT.